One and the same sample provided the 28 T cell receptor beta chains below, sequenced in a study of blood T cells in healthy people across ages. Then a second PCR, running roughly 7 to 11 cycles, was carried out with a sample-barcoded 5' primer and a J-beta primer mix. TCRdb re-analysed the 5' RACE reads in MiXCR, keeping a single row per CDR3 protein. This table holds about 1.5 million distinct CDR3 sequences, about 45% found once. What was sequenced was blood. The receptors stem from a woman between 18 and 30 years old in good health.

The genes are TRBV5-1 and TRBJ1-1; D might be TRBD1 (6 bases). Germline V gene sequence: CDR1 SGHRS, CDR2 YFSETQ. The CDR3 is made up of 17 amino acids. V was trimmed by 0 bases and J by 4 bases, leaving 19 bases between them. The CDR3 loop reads CASSLGEPTGYVTEAFF. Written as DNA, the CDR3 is TGCGCCAGCAGCTTGGGGGAGCCTACAGGGTATGTCACTGAAGCTTTCTTT.

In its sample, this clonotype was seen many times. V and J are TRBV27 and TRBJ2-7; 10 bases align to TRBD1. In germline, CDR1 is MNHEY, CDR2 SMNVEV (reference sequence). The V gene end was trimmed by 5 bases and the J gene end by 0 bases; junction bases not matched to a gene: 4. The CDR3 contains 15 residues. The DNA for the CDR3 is TGTGCCAGCAGTCCGCGGACAGGGGGCTCCTACGAGCAGTACTTC. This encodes CASSPRTGGSYEQYF.

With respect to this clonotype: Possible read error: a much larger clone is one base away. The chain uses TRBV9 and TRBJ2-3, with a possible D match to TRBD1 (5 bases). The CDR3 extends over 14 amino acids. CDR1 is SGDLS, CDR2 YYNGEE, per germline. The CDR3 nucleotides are TGTGTCAGCAGCGCCACAGGACACACAGATACGCAGTATTTT. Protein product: CVSSATGHTDTQYF. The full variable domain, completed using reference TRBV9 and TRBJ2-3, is DSGVTQTPKHLITATGQRVTLRCSPRSGDLSVYWYQQSLDQGLQFLIQYYNGEERAKGNILERFSAQQFPDLHSELNLSSLELGDSALYFCVSSATGHTDTQYFGPGTRLTVL.

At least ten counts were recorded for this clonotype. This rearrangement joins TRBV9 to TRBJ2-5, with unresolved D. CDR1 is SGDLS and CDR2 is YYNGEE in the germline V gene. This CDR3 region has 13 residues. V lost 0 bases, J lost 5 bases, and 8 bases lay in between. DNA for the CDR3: TGTGCCAGCAGCGTAGGTGGCAGGGAGACCCAGTACTTC. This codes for CASSVGGRETQYF.

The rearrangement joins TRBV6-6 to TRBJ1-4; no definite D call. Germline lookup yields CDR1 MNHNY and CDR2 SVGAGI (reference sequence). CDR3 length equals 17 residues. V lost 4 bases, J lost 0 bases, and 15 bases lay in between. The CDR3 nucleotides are TGTGCCAGCAGTTCCCCGCCGGGGTCGGCAACTAATGAAAAACTGTTTTTT. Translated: CASSSPPGSATNEKLFF.

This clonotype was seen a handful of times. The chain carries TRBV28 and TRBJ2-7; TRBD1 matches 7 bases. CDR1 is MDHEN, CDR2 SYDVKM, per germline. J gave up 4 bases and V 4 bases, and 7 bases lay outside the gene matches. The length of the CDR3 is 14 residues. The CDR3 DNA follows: TGTGCCAGCAGTTCCGGACAGGTGACTTACGAGCAGTACTTC. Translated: CASSSGQVTYEQYF.

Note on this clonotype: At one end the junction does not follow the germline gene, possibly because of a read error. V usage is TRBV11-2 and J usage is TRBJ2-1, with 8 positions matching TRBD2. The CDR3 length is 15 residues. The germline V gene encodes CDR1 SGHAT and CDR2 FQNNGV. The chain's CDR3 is CAGSSLTGGFYEQFF. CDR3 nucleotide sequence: TGTGCCGGCAGCTCTCTCACGGGGGGGTTCTATGAGCAGTTCTTC.

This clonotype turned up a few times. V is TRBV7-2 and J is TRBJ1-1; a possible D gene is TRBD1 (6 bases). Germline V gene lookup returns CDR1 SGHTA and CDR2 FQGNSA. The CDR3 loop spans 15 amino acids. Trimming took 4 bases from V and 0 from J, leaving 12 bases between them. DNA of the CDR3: TGTGCCAGCAGCTCCCAGGGACACTTGAACACTGAAGCTTTCTTT. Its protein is CASSSQGHLNTEAFF.

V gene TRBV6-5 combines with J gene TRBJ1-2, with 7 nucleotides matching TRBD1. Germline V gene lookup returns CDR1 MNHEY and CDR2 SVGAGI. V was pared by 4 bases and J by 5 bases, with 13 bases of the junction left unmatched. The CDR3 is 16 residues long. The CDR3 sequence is CASSSIGGALGYGYTF. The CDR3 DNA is TGTGCCAGCAGTTCTATAGGGGGCGCCTTGGGATATGGCTACACCTTC.

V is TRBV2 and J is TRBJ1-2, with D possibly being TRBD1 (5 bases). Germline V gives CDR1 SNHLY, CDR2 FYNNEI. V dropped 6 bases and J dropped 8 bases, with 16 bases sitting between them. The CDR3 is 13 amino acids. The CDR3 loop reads CASRTGLVYGYTF. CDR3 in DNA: TGTGCCAGCAGGACGGGACTGGTCTACGGCTACACCTTC.

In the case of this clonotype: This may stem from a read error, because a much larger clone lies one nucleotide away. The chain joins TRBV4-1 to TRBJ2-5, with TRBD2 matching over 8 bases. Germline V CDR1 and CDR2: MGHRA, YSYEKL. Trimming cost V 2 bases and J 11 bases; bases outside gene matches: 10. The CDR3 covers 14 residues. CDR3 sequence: CASSQPVAGPEQYF. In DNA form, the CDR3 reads TGCGCCAGCAGCCAACCAGTAGCGGGGCCTGAGCAGTACTTC.

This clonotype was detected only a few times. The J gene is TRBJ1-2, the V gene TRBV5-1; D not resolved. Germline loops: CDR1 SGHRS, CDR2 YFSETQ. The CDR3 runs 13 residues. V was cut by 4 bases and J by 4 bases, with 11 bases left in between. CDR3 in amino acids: CASSPERPYGYTF. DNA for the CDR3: TGCGCCAGCAGCCCGGAAAGGCCCTATGGCTACACCTTC. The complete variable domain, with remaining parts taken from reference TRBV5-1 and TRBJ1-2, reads KAGVTQTPRYLIKTRGQQVTLSCSPISGHRSVSWYQQTPGQGLQFLFEYFSETQRNKGNFPGRFSGRQFSNSRSEMNVSTLELGDSALYLCASSPERPYGYTFGSGTRLTVV.

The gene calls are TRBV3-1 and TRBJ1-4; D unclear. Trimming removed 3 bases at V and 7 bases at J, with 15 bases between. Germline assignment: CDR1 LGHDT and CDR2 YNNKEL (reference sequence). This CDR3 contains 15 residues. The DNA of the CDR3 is TGTGCCAGCAGCCATCCGGACCCCAGCGGTGAAAAACTGTTTTTT. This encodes CASSHPDPSGEKLFF.

CDR3 loop: CSCSGPDTQYF. The CDR3, as DNA: TGCAGTTGTAGCGGGCCAGATACGCAGTATTTT. This rearrangement joins TRBV20-1 to TRBJ2-3, with 7 nucleotides matching TRBD2. The germline V gene encodes CDR1 DFQATT and CDR2 SNEGSKA (reference sequence). The CDR3 runs 11 residues. Unmatched junction bases numbered 3, after V lost 8 bases and J lost 4 bases.

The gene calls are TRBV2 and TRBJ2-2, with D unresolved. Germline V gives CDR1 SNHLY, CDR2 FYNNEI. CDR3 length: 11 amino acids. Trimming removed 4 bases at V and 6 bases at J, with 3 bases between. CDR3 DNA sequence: TGTGCCAGCAGTGCCGCCGGGGAGCTGTTTTTT. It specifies CASSAAGELFF.

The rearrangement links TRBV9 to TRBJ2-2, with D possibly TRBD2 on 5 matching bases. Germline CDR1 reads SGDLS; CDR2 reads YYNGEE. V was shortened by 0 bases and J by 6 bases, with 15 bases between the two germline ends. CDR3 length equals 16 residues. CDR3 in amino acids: CASSVASGGVPGELFF. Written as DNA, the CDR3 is TGTGCCAGCAGCGTAGCGAGCGGTGGGGTACCCGGGGAGCTGTTTTTT.

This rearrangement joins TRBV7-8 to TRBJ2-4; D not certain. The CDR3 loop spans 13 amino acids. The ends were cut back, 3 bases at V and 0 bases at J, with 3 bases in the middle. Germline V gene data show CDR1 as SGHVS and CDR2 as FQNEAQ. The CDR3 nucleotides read TGTGCCAGCAGCTTCTCAGCCAAAAACATTCAGTACTTC. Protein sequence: CASSFSAKNIQYF.

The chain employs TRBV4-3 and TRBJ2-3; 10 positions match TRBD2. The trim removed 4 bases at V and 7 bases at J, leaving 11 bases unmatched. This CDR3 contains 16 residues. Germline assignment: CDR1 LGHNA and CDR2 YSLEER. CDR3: CASSRIDGLAAYTQYF. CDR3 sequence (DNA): TGCGCCAGCAGCCGCATCGACGGACTAGCGGCCTATACGCAGTATTTT.

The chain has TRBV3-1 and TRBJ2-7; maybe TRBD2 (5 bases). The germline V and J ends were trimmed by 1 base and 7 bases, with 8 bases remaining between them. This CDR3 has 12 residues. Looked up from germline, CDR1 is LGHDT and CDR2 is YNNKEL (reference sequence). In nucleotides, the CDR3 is TGTGCCAGCAGCCAAGCGACGGGGGAGCAGTACTTC. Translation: CASSQATGEQYF.

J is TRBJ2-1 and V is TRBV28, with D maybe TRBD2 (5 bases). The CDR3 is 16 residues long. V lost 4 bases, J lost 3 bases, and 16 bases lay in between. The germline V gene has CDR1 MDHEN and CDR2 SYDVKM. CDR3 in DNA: TGTGCCAGCAGTTCGGGGTTGTGGGCCAACTACAATGAGCAGTTCTTC. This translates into CASSSGLWANYNEQFF.

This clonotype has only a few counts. The CDR3 loop is CASSWGREGYEQYF. CDR3 nucleotides: TGTGCCAGCAGTTGGGGCCGGGAAGGCTACGAGCAGTACTTC. V is TRBV12-3 or TRBV12-4 and J is TRBJ2-7, with D possibly called TRBD1 or TRBD2 (5 bases each). This CDR3 contains 14 residues. Deletions cut 4 bases from V and 3 bases from J, with 13 bases between.

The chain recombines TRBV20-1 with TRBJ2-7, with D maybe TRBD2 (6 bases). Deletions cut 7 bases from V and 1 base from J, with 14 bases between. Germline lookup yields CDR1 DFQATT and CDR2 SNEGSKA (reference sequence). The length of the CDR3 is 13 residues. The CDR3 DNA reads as TGCAGTGTCGGGGGACTGGTTTCCTACGAGCAGTACTTC. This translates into CSVGGLVSYEQYF.

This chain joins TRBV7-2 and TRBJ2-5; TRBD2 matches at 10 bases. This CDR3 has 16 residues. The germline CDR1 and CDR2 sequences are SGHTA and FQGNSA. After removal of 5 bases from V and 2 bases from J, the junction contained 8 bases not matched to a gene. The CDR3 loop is CASSPRTSGRQETQYF. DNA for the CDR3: TGTGCCAGCAGCCCACGGACTAGCGGAAGACAAGAGACCCAGTACTTC.

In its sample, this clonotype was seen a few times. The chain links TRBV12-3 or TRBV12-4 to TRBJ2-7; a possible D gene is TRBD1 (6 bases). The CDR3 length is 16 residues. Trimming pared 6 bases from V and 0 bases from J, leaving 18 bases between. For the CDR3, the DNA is TGTGCCAGCAGCTCAACTTTCCGGGACACCTCCTACGAGCAGTACTTC. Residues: CASSSTFRDTSYEQYF.

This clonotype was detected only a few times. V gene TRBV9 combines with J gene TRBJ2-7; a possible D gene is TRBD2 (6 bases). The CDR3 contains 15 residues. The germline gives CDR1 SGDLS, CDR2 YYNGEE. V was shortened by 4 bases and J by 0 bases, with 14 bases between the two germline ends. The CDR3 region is CASSPFSGSSYEQYF. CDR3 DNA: TGTGCCAGCAGCCCATTTAGCGGAAGCTCCTACGAGCAGTACTTC.

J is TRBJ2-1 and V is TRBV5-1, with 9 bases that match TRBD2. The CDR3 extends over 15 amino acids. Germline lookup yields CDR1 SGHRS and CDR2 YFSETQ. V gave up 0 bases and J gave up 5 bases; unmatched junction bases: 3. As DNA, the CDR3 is TGCGCCAGCAGCTTGGGACTAGCGGATAACAATGAGCAGTTCTTC. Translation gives CASSLGLADNNEQFF.

CDR3 region: CASSFGGGSSHEQYF. For the CDR3, the DNA is TGTGCCAGCAGTTTTGGGGGGGGGTCTAGCCACGAGCAGTACTTC. The chain carries TRBV12-3 or TRBV12-4 and TRBJ2-5; 7 nucleotides agree with TRBD2. The J call may be wrong; the DNA end is better matched by TRBJ2-7. The CDR3 spans 15 residues.

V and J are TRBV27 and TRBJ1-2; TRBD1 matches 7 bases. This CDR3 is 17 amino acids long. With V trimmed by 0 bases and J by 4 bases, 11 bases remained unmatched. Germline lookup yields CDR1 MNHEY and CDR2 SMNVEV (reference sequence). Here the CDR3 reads CASSLSTPQQGIYGYTF. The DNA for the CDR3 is TGTGCCAGCAGTTTATCGACCCCTCAACAGGGGATCTATGGCTACACCTTC.